Presented here are 28 T cell receptor beta chains from one specimen sequenced in a study of blood T cell repertoires in COVID-19. Clones were sequenced by immunoSEQ multiplex PCR, and TCRdb holds only the in-frame ones, with some missing. The profile covers a few hundred thousand clones, with around 89% appearing a single time and 2% to 2.5% taken by the ten largest. Sequencing was done on a sample of peripheral blood. These receptors were collected from a woman aged 60-75 years with COVID-19, enrolled during active disease.

This rearrangement joins TRBV19 to TRBJ2-3, with D possibly TRBD2 on 6 matching bases. Per the germline V gene, CDR1 is LNHDA and CDR2 is SQIVND (reference sequence). Trimming removed 0 bases at V and 9 bases at J, with 19 bases between. The CDR3 extends over 16 amino acids. CDR3 sequence reads: CASSIELSQLGGTQYF. CDR3 nucleotide sequence: TGTGCCAGTAGTATAGAGTTGAGTCAACTTGGGGGGACGCAGTATTTT.

The gene calls are TRBV5-4 and TRBJ2-1, with unresolved D. The V end was cut by 0 bases, the J end by 9 bases, with 10 bases between. The CDR3 is made up of 13 amino acids. Germline CDR1 reads SGHNT; CDR2 reads YYREEE (reference sequence). CDR3 protein: CASSLDSTPEQFF. The CDR3, as DNA: TGTGCCAGCAGCTTGGACAGCACCCCTGAGCAGTTCTTC. Based on the CDR3 plus reference TRBV5-4 and TRBJ2-1, the full variable domain is ETGVTQSPTHLIKTRGQQVTLRCSSQSGHNTVSWYQQALGQGPQFIFQYYREEENGRGNFPPRFSGLQFPNYSSELNVNALELDDSALYLCASSLDSTPEQFFGPGTRLTVL.

This chain joins TRBV10-3 and TRBJ1-5; no reliable D call. The CDR3 is 13 residues long. Germline V CDR1 and CDR2: ENHRY, SYGVKD. Trimming shortened V by 6 bases and J by 2 bases, and 8 bases separated the two germline ends. The CDR3 DNA reads as TGTGCCATCAGGGGAGAAGGCAATCAGCCCCAGCATTTT. It yields the protein CAIRGEGNQPQHF.

The chain links TRBV28 to TRBJ2-7; D is possibly TRBD2 (7 bases). The CDR3 has 14 amino acids. Germline V CDR1 and CDR2: MDHEN, SYDVKM. V dropped 8 bases and J dropped 6 bases, with 20 bases sitting between them. DNA for the CDR3: TGTGCCAGCCGCCTTTGGGGCGGGGGCGCCGAGCAGTACTTC. Translation gives CASRLWGGGAEQYF.

V gene TRBV7-2 combines with J gene TRBJ1-2, with D possibly TRBD1 on 6 matching bases. The V end was cut by 1 base, the J end by 8 bases, with 23 bases between. The length of the CDR3 is 17 residues. The germline CDR1 and CDR2 sequences are SGHTA and FQGNSA. This CDR3 reads CASSLEVLAYRAGGYTF. In DNA, the CDR3 is TGTGCCAGCAGCTTAGAGGTTCTTGCTTACAGGGCCGGGGGCTACACCTTC.

The rearrangement uses TRBV29-1 and TRBJ1-1; D might be TRBD1 (6 bases). From germline, CDR1 is SQVTM and CDR2 ANQGSEA. V was shortened by 7 bases and J by 1 base, with 10 bases between the two germline ends. The CDR3 is 12 residues long. The CDR3 region is CSAEGENTEAFF. The CDR3 DNA follows: TGCAGCGCCGAGGGGGAGAACACTGAAGCTTTCTTT.

The chain employs TRBV19 and TRBJ1-6; 9 positions agree with TRBD1. Germline V gene sequence: CDR1 LNHDA, CDR2 SQIVND (reference sequence). V gave up 6 bases and J gave up 4 bases; unmatched junction bases: 1. The CDR3 consists of 14 residues. CDR3 coding DNA: TGTGCCAGTAGGGGGACAGGGTATAATTCACCCCTCCACTTT. Encoded protein: CASRGTGYNSPLHF.

CDR3 DNA: TGTGCCAGCAGCTCGCAGGCCGGCACAGATACGCAGTATTTT. It is translated as CASSSQAGTDTQYF. The gene calls are TRBV7-9 and TRBJ2-3; no firm D call. The CDR3 consists of 14 residues. The germline V and J ends were trimmed by 4 bases and 1 base, with 9 bases remaining between them. Germline CDR1 reads SEHNR; CDR2 reads FQNEAQ (reference sequence). Looking up the rest from reference TRBV7-9 and TRBJ2-3 gives the full variable domain: DTGVSQNPRHKITKRGQNVTFRCDPISEHNRLYWYRQTLGQGPEFLTYFQNEAQLEKSRLLSDRFSAERPKGSFSTLEIQRTEQGDSAMYLCASSSQAGTDTQYFGPGTRLTVL.

The V call is TRBV7-2, the J call TRBJ1-6; D remains unclear. The V gene's germline CDR1 is SGHTA and CDR2 FQGNSA. The CDR3 length is 14 residues. V was pared by 8 bases and J by 6 bases, with 14 bases between. The CDR3 region has the DNA TGTGCCAGCGGCCCGGGGAATCGTAATTCACCCCTCCACTTT. This translates into CASGPGNRNSPLHF.

The chain is built from TRBV5-1 and TRBJ2-7; the match to TRBD1 covers 9 bases. CDR1 and CDR2 (germline): SGHRS, YFSETQ. The CDR3 has 15 residues. Trimming took 4 bases from V and 4 from J; bases not matched to a gene: 9. The CDR3 region is CASSRSGQGSYEQYF. In DNA, the CDR3 is TGCGCCAGCAGCCGATCGGGACAGGGCTCATACGAGCAGTACTTC.

The V and J genes are TRBV11-2 and TRBJ1-2; D gene ambiguous. V lost 2 bases, J lost 8 bases, and 18 bases lay in between. Germline values: CDR1 SGHAT, CDR2 FQNNGV. The CDR3 loop spans 15 amino acids. CDR3 nucleotides: TGTGCCAGCAGCTTAAACGTCGGCGCAGGCGCGGGCTACACCTTC. Amino acids: CASSLNVGAGAGYTF.

The J gene is TRBJ1-4, the V gene TRBV19; unclear D gene. The germline V and J ends were trimmed by 6 bases and 7 bases, with 15 bases remaining between them. The length of the CDR3 is 14 residues. Germline CDR1 is LNHDA and CDR2 is SQIVND (reference sequence). CDR3 loop: CASRPGFWVEKLFF. In DNA form, the CDR3 reads TGTGCCAGTAGGCCGGGATTTTGGGTTGAAAAACTGTTTTTT.

This chain uses TRBV5-1 with TRBJ2-2; D gene uncertain. The CDR3 extends over 16 amino acids. V was pared by 4 bases and J by 2 bases, with 15 bases between. Germline CDR1 and CDR2: SGHRS and YFSETQ. Here the CDR3 reads CASSRYLMLNTGELFF. The DNA of the CDR3 is TGCGCCAGCAGCCGGTATCTCATGCTTAACACCGGGGAGCTGTTTTTT.

The V call is TRBV9, the J call TRBJ2-2; 9 bases are shared with TRBD2. The CDR3 is made up of 15 amino acids. V lost 4 bases, J lost 4 bases, and 5 bases stayed unmatched. CDR1 is SGDLS and CDR2 is YYNGEE in the germline V gene. The chain's CDR3 is CASSPGTSPTGELFF. The CDR3 bases are TGTGCCAGCAGCCCCGGGACTAGCCCCACCGGGGAGCTGTTTTTT.

J is TRBJ2-7 and V is TRBV10-3, with D possibly matching TRBD1 (6 bases). The CDR3 consists of 12 residues. From germline, CDR1 is ENHRY and CDR2 SYGVKD. V was shortened by 8 bases and J by 5 bases, with 13 bases between the two germline ends. In nucleotides, the CDR3 is TGTGCCATCCAACAGGGTACCCACGAGCAGTACTTC. Protein: CAIQQGTHEQYF.

The genes are TRBV7-6 and TRBJ2-2, with 8 bases that match TRBD1. Unmatched junction bases numbered 3, after V lost 3 bases and J lost 0 bases. The V gene's germline CDR1 is SGHVS and CDR2 FNYEAQ. The CDR3 has 16 amino acids. The CDR3 loop is CASSFMGQANTGELFF. CDR3 sequence (DNA): TGTGCCAGCAGCTTTATGGGACAGGCGAACACCGGGGAGCTGTTTTTT.

This sequence joins TRBV4-2 and TRBJ1-2; the match to TRBD1 covers 10 bases. The CDR3 spans 15 residues. Germline-derived CDR1 and CDR2 are LGHNA and YNFKEQ. V shed 1 base, J shed 3 bases, and the junction held 2 bases outside the gene matches. The CDR3 region is CASSQGTGGDYGYTF. For the CDR3, the DNA is TGTGCCAGCAGCCAAGGGACAGGGGGGGACTATGGCTACACCTTC.

The chain combines TRBV6-8 with TRBJ1-2; 8 nucleotides agree with TRBD1. The J segment lost 8 bases and the V segment lost 4 bases, leaving 18 bases of the junction unmatched. Per germline, CDR1 MNHGY and CDR2 SAAAGT. CDR3 length: 17 amino acids. The CDR3 DNA sequence: TGTGCCAGCAGTTCGCGGCCCGAGGGCAGGGGGCTTTCCGGCTACACCTTC. Residues: CASSSRPEGRGLSGYTF.

The rearrangement joins TRBV4-3 to TRBJ1-6, with a tentative D call TRBD1 (5 bases). Germline V lookup: CDR1 LGHNA, CDR2 YSLEER. V gave up 4 bases and J gave up 8 bases, with 33 bases separating them. The CDR3 is made up of 21 amino acids. The CDR3 is CASSRKMGGGSPGFKDSPLHF. The CDR3 DNA is TGCGCCAGCAGCCGCAAGATGGGGGGTGGCAGTCCTGGTTTTAAGGATTCACCCCTCCACTTT.

This chain connects TRBV29-1 to TRBJ2-2; TRBD1 aligns across 9 bases. After removal of 7 bases from V and 7 bases from J, the junction contained 7 bases not matched to a gene. This CDR3 spans 13 amino acids. CDR1 and CDR2 from the germline V gene are SQVTM and ANQGSEA. CDR3 sequence: CSALTGGIGELFF. In nucleotides, the CDR3 is TGCAGCGCACTGACAGGGGGAATCGGGGAGCTGTTTTTT.

This sequence joins TRBV18 and TRBJ1-3; TRBD1 agrees at 10 bases. CDR1 and CDR2 (germline): KGHSH, LQKENI. This CDR3 region has 15 residues. Trimming took 5 bases from V and 2 from J; bases not matched to a gene: 3. Here the CDR3 DNA reads TGTGCCAGCTCAGCCGGGACAGGGGCTGGAAACACCATATATTTT. Translating gives CASSAGTGAGNTIYF.

The J gene is TRBJ2-5, the V gene TRBV6-1, with 9 bases identical to TRBD2. V shed 0 bases and J 5 bases; nucleotides not matched to a gene: 13. CDR3 length equals 18 residues. CDR1 and CDR2 (germline): MNHNS, SASEGT. The CDR3 bases are TGTGCCAGCAGTGAAGCGGCGCTAGCGGGGCTTCAATGGGAGACCCAGTACTTC. Amino acid sequence: CASSEAALAGLQWETQYF.

This chain joins TRBV3-1 (or the pseudogene TRBV3-2) and TRBJ2-7, with D maybe TRBD2 (5 bases). Trimming removed 3 bases at V and 3 bases at J, with 15 bases between. Germline V gives CDR1 LGHDT, CDR2 YNNKEL (reference sequence). The CDR3 totals 15 residues. This CDR3 reads CASSQEPRTFYEQYF. Here the CDR3 DNA reads TGTGCCAGCAGCCAGGAGCCTAGGACTTTCTACGAGCAGTACTTC.

V and J are TRBV5-1 and TRBJ2-7; a possible D gene is TRBD1 (6 bases). CDR1 SGHRS and CDR2 YFSETQ come from the germline V gene. V lost 4 bases, J lost 0 bases, and 14 bases lay in between. There are 15 residues in the CDR3. CDR3 DNA: TGCGCCAGCAGCCCCGGGACACCTATCTCCTACGAGCAGTACTTC. Its protein is CASSPGTPISYEQYF.

This clone was picked up a small number of times. The chain has TRBV9 and TRBJ1-2; D is undetermined. V shed 4 bases and J shed 1 base, with 8 bases lying between them. Germline V gene data show CDR1 as SGDLS and CDR2 as YYNGEE. The length of the CDR3 is 13 residues. The CDR3 sequence: CASSFGNNYGYTF. In DNA, the CDR3 is TGTGCCAGCAGCTTCGGGAATAACTATGGCTACACCTTC.

The table lists this clone with a few counts. The identical CDR3 is also encoded by other nucleotide sequences in the sample. The rearrangement links TRBV6-5 to TRBJ1-2, with D possibly TRBD1 on 5 matching bases. Deletions cut 6 bases from V and 1 base from J, with 6 bases between. The length of the CDR3 is 12 residues. CDR1 is MNHEY and CDR2 is SVGAGI in the germline V gene. The CDR3, as DNA: TGTGCCAGCAGGCAGGGTAACTATGGCTACACCTTC. Its translation is CASRQGNYGYTF.

This chain joins TRBV7-9 and TRBJ1-2; 7 bases are shared with TRBD1. V dropped 1 base and J dropped 4; count of bases not matched to a gene: 6. Germline assignment: CDR1 SEHNR and CDR2 FQNEAQ (reference sequence). This CDR3 is built from 15 residues. The CDR3: CASSLEAGGTYGYTF. The CDR3, as DNA: TGTGCCAGCAGCTTAGAGGCAGGGGGTACCTATGGCTACACCTTC.

This chain links TRBV7-2 with TRBJ2-5; tentative D call: TRBD1 (6 bases). The CDR3 extends over 13 amino acids. Germline V lookup: CDR1 SGHTA, CDR2 FQGNSA. With 6 bases removed from V and 4 bases from J, the gap between germline ends came to 12 bases. The CDR3 region has the DNA TGTGCCAGCAGTTACACAGGGTCAGAGACCCAGTACTTC. It encodes CASSYTGSETQYF.